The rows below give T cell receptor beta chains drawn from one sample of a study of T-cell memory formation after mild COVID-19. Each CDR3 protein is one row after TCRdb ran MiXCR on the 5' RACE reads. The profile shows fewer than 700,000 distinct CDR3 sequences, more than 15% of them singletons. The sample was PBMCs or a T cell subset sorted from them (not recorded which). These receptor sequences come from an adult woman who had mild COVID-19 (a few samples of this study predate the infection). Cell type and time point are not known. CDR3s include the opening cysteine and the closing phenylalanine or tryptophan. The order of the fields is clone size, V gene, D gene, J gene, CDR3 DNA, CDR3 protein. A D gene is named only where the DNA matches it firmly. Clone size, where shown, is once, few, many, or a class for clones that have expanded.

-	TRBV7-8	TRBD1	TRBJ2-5	TGTGCCAGCAGCGCGGACAGGGTAGCCTCCCAAGAGACCCAGTACTTC	CASSADRVASQETQYF
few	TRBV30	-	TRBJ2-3	TGTGCCTGGATGGGGGGCCTGATCACAGATACGCAGTATTTT	CAWMGGLITDTQYF
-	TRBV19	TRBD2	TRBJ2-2	TGTGCCAGTAGGTCCCCTAGCGGGAGCACCGGGGAGCTGTTTTTT	CASRSPSGSTGELFF
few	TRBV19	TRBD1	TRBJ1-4	TGTGCCAGTAGTATTCGCCGGGACAGAAGCGAAAAACTGTTTTTT	CASSIRRDRSEKLFF
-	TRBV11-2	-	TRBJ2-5	TGTGCCAGCAGCTTAGATTGGGAAGAGACCCAGTACTTC	CASSLDWEETQYF
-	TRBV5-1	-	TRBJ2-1	TGCGCCAGCAGTTCGAATAGCGGAGGGGATGAGCAGTTCTTC	CASSSNSGGDEQFF
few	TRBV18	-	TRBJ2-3	TGTGCCAGCTCAGACGTGAGGGCTTCAGATACGCAGTATTTT	CASSDVRASDTQYF
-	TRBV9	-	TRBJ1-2	TGTGCCAGCAGCCCAGGGAACCCTAGCTATGGCTACACCTTC	CASSPGNPSYGYTF
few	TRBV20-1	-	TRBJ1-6	TGCAGTGCTAGAGGTTTCTCACAGATGAGCTCCTATAATTCACCCCTCCACTTT	CSARGFSQMSSYNSPLHF
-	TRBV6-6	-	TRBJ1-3	TGTGCCAGCAGCGGATCCGGGGCGGACACCATATATTTT	CASSGSGADTIYF
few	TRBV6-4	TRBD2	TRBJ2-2	TGTGCCAGCAGCGCCGGGACTAGCGGGGCCCTCGGGGAGCTGTTTTTT	CASSAGTSGALGELFF
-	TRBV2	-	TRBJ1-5	TGTGCCAGCCATGAGCACGAGACAAGAAGCAATCAGCCCCAGCATTTT	CASHEHETRSNQPQHF
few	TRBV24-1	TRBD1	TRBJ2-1	TGTGCCACCAGTGAGACTCCGGGACAGGGGTTTAGGATCAATGAGCAGTTCTTC	CATSETPGQGFRINEQFF
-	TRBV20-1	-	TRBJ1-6	TGCAGTGCTACCGTTCAGGGACTTAATAATTCACCCCTCCACTTT	CSATVQGLNNSPLHF